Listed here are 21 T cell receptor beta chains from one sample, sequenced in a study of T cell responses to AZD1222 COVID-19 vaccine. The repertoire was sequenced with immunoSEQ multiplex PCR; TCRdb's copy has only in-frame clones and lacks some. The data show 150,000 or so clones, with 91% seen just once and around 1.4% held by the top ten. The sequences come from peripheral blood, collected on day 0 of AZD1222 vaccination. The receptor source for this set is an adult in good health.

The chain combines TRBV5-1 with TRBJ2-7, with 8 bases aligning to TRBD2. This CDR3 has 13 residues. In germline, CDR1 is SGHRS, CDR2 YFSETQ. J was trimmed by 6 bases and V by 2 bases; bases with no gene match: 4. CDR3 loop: CASSFLAGGEQYF. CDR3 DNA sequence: TGCGCCAGCAGCTTTTTGGCGGGAGGCGAGCAGTACTTC.

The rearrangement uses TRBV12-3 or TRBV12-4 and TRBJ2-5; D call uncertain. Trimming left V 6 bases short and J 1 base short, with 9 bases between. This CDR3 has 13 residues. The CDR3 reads CASSLIRQETQYF. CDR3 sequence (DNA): TGTGCCAGCAGCTTAATACGCCAAGAGACCCAGTACTTC.

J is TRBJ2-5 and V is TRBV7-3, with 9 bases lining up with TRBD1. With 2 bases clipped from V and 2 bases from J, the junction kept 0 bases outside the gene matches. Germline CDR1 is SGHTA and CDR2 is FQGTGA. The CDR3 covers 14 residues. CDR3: CASSLDRGQETQYF. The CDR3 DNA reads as TGTGCCAGCAGCTTAGACAGGGGGCAAGAGACCCAGTACTTC.

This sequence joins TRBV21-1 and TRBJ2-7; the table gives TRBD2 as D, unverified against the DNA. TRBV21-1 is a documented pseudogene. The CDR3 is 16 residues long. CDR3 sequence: CASSKVEREDSYEQYF. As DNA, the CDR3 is TGTGCCAGCAGCAAAGTTGAGCGGGAGGACTCCTACGAGCAGTACTTC.

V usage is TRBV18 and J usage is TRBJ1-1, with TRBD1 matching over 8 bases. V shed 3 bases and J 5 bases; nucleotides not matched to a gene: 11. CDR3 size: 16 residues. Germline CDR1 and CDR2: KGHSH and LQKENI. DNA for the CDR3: TGTGCCAGCTCACCGCCGGGACAGGTGGATTGGACTGAAGCTTTCTTT. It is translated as CASSPPGQVDWTEAFF.

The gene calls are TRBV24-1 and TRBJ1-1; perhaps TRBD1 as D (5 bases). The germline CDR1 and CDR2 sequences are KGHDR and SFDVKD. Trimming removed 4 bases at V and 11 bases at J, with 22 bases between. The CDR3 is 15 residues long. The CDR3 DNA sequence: TGTGCCACCAGTGACCGTGGCGGGGCTCTGGGTCGGGCTTTCTTT. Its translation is CATSDRGGALGRAFF.

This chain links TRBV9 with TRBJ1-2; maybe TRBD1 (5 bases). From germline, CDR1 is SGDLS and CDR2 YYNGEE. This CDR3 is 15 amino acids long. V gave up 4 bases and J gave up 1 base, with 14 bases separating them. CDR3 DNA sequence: TGTGCCAGCAGCCCTTTCCAGGGCAGTAACTATGGCTACACCTTC. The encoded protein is CASSPFQGSNYGYTF.

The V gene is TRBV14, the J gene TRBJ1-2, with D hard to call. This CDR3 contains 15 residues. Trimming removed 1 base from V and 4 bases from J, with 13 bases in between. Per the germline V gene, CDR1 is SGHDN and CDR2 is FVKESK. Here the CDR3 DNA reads TGTGCCAGCAGCCAAGCGGCGACTATGGGCTATGGCTACACCTTC. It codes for CASSQAATMGYGYTF.

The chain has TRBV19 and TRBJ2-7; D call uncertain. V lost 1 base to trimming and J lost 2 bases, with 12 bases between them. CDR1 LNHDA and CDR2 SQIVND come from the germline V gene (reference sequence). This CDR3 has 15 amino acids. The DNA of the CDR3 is TGTGCCAGTAGTATAGCCGTCCGCTACACCTACGAGCAGTACTTC. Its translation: CASSIAVRYTYEQYF.

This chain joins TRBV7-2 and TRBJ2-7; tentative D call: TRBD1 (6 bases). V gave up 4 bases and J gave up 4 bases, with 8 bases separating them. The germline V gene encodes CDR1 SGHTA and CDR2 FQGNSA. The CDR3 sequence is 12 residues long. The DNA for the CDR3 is TGTGCCAGCAGCTCACAGGGTTACGAGCAGTACTTC. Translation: CASSSQGYEQYF.

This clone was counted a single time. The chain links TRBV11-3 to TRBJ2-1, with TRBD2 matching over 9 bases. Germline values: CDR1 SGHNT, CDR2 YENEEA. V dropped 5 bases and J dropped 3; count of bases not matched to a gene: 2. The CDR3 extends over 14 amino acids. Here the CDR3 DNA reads TGTGCCAGCAGCAAGACTAGCGGCTACAATGAGCAGTTCTTC. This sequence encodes CASSKTSGYNEQFF.

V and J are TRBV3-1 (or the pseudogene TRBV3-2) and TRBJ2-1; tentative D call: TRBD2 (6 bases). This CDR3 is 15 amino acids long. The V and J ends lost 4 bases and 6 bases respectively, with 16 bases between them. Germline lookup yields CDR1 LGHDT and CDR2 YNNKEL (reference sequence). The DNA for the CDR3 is TGTGCCAGCAGCCCTGGGGACTGGGGGAGCAATGAGCAGTTCTTC. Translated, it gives CASSPGDWGSNEQFF.

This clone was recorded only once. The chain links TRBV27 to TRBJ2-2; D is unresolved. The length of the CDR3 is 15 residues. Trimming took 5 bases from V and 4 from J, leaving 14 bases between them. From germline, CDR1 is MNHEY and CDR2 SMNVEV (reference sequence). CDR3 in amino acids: CASSPNVGFTGELFF. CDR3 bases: TGTGCCAGCAGTCCCAATGTCGGTTTCACCGGGGAGCTGTTTTTT.

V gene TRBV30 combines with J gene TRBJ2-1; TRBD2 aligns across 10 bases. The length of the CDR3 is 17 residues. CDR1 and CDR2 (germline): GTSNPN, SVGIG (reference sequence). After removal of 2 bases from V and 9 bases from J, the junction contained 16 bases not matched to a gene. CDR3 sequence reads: CAWSITPSGSLVGEQFF. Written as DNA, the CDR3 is TGTGCCTGGAGTATAACTCCTAGCGGGAGTCTCGTCGGTGAGCAGTTCTTC. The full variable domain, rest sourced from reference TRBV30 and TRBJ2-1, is SQTIHQWPATLVQPVGSPLSLECTVEGTSNPNLYWYRQAAGRGLQLLFYSVGIGQISSEVPQNLSASRPQDRQFILSSKKLLLSDSGFYLCAWSITPSGSLVGEQFFGPGTRLTVL.

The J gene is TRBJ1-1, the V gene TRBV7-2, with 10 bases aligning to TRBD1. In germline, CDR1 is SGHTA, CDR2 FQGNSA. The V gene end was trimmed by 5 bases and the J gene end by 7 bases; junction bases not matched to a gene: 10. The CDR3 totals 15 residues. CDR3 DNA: TGTGCCAGCAGCCGGCCGGGACAGGGGAAAAATGAAGCTTTCTTT. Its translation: CASSRPGQGKNEAFF.

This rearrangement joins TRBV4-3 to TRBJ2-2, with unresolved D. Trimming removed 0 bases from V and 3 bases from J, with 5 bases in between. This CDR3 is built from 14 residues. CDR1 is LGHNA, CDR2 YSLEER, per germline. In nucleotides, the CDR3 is TGCGCCAGCAGCCAAGACGGTCACACCGGGGAGCTGTTTTTT. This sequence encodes CASSQDGHTGELFF.

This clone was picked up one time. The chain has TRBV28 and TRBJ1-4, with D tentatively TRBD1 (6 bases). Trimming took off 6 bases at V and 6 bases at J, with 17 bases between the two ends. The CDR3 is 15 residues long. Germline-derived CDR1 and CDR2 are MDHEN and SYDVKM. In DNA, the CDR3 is TGTGCCAGCAGCGCCATGGGGGGCAGCGATGAAAAACTGTTTTTT. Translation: CASSAMGGSDEKLFF. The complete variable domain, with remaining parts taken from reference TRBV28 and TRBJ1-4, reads DVKVTQSSRYLVKRTGEKVFLECVQDMDHENMFWYRQDPGLGLRLIYFSYDVKMKEKGDIPEGYSVSREKKERFSLILESASTNQTSMYLCASSAMGGSDEKLFFGSGTQLSVL.

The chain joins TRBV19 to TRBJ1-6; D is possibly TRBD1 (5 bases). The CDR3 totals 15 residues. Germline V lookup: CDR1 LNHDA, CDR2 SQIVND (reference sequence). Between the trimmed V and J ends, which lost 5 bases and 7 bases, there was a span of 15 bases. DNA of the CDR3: TGTGCCAGTAGTCCACATCCGGGACTGAATTCACCCCTCCACTTT. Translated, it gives CASSPHPGLNSPLHF.

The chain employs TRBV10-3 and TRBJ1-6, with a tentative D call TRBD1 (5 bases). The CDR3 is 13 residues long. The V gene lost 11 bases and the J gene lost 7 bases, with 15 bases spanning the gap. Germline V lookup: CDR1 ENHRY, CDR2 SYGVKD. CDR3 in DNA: TGTGCCGCCCAGGGTCCGGGGAATTCACCCCTCCACTTT. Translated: CAAQGPGNSPLHF.

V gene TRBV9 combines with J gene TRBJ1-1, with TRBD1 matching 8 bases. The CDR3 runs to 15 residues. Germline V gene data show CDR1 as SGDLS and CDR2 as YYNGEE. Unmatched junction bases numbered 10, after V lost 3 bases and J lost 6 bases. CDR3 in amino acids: CASSGDRGLRAEAFF. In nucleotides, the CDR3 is TGTGCCAGCAGCGGTGACAGGGGCCTGCGGGCTGAAGCTTTCTTT.

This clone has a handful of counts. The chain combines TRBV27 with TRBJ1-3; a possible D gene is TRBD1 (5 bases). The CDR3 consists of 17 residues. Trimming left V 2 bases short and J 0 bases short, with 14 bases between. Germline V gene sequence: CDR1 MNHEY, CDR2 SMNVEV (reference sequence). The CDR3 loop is CASSLDGALLSGNTIYF. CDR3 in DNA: TGTGCCAGCAGTTTAGACGGGGCATTACTCTCTGGAAACACCATATATTTT.